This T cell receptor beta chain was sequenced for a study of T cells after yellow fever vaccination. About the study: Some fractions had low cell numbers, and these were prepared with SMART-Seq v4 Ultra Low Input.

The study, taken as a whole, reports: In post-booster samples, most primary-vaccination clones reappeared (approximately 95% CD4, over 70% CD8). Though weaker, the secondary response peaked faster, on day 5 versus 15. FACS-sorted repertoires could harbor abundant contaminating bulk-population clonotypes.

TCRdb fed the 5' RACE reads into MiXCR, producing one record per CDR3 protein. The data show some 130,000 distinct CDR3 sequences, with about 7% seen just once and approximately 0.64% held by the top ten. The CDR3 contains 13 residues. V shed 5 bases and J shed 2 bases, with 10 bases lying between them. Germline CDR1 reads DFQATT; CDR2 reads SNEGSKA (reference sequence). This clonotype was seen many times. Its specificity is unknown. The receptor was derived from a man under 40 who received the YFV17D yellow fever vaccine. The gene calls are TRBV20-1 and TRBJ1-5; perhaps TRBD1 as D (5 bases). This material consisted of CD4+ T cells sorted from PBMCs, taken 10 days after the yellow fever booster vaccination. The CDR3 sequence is CSASGRGNQPQHF. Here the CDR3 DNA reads TGCAGTGCTTCGGGACGGGGCAATCAGCCCCAGCATTTT.